This T cell receptor (beta chain) was captured by sequencing in a study of shared clonotypes between healthy human individuals. Sequenced by immunoSEQ multiplex PCR; TCRdb stores in-frame clones only, minus some. The sample carries some 1,400,000 clones, roughly 97% recorded once. Study-level findings and limits: Represented diversity, genetic and exposure-history alike, was limited by few donors.

The CDR3 is made up of 13 amino acids. The germline V gene encodes CDR1 GTSNPN and CDR2 SVGIG (reference sequence). Between the trimmed V and J ends, which lost 0 bases and 2 bases, there was a span of 8 bases. Notes on this clone: Its antigen is not known. In the same sample, other DNA sequences code for this CDR3.

The TCR comes from a man younger than 45 in good health. Sequences were obtained from naive CD4+ T cells sorted from blood. Noted subset: CD45RA+ positively selected. The chain joins TRBV30 to TRBJ2-7; TRBD1 is a possible D gene (5 bases). CDR3 sequence (DNA): TGTGCCTGGAGTGTAAGGGGTCCCTACGAGCAGTACTTC. Amino acids: CAWSVRGPYEQYF. The whole variable domain, remainder taken from reference TRBV30 and TRBJ2-7, is SQTIHQWPATLVQPVGSPLSLECTVEGTSNPNLYWYRQAAGRGLQLLFYSVGIGQISSEVPQNLSASRPQDRQFILSSKKLLLSDSGFYLCAWSVRGPYEQYFGPGTRLTVT.